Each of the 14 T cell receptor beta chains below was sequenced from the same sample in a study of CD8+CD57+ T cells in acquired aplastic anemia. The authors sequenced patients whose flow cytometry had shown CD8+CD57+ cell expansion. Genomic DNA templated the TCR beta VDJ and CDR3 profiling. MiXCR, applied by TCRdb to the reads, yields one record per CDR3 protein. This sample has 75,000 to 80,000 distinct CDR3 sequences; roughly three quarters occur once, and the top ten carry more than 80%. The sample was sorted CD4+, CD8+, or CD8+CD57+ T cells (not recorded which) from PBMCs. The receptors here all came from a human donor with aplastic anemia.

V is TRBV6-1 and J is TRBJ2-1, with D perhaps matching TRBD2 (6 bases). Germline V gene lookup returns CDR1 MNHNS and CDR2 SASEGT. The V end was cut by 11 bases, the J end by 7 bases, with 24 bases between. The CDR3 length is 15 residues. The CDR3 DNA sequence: TGTGCCGGCAACCACCGGGACTCAACGGGGAATGAGCAGTTCTTC. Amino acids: CAGNHRDSTGNEQFF.

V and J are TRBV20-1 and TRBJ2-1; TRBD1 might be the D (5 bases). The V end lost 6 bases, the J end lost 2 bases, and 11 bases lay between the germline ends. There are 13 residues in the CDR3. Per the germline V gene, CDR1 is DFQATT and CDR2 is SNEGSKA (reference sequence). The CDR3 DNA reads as TGCAGTGCCGCAGGGTTGCCCTACAATGAGCAGTTCTTC. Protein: CSAAGLPYNEQFF.

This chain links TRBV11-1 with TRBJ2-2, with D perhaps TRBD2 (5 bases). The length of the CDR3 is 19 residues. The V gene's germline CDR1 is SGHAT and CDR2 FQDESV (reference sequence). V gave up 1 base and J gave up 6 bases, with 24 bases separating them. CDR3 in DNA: TGTGCCAGCAGCTTAGTGAGAGGGAAGTCTGGTATGGTTTCCGGGGAGCTGTTTTTT. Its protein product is CASSLVRGKSGMVSGELFF.

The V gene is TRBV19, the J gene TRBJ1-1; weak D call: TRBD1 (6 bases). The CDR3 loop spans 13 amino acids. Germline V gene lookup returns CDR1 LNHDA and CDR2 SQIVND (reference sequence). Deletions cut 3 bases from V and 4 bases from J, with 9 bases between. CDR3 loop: CASSIQTGTEAFF. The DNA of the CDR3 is TGTGCCAGTAGTATCCAGACAGGCACTGAAGCTTTCTTT.

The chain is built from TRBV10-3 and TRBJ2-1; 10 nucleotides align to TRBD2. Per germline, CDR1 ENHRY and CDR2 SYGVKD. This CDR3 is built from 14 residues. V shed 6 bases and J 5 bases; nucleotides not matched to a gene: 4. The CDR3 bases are TGTGCCATCAGACAGCGGGGGGGGGACAATGAGCAGTTCTTC. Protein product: CAIRQRGGDNEQFF.

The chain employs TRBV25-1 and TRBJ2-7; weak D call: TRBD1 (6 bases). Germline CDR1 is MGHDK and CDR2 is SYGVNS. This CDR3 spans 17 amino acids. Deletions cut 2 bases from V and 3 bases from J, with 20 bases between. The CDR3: CASSEAPLTGNLYEQYF. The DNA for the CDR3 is TGTGCCAGCAGTGAAGCCCCTCTAACAGGGAACCTCTACGAGCAGTACTTC.

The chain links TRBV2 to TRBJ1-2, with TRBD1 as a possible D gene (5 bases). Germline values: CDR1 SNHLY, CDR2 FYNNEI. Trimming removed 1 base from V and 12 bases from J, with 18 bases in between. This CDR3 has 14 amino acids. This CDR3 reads CASSEGGRDPVDTF. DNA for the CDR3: TGTGCCAGCAGTGAAGGAGGCCGGGACCCGGTCGACACCTTC.

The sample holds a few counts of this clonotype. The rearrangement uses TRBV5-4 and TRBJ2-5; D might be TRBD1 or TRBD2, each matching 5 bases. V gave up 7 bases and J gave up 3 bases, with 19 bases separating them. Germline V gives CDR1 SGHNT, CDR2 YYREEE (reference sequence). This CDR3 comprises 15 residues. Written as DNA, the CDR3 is TGTGCCAGCCGAGGGGCCCTGAACCCAAAAGAGACCCAGTACTTC. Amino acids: CASRGALNPKETQYF.

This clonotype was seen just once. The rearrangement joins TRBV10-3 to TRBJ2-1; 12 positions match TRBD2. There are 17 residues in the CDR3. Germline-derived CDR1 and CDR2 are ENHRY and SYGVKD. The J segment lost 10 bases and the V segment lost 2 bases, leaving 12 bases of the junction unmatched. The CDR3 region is CAISETNPGLAGYEQFF. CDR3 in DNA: TGTGCCATCAGTGAGACCAATCCGGGACTAGCGGGCTACGAGCAGTTCTTC.

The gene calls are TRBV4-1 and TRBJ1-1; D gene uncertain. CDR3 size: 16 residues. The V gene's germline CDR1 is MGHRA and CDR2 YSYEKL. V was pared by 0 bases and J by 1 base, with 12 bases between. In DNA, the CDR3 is TGCGCCAGCAGCCAAGATCTTATGGCAGAGAACACTGAAGCTTTCTTT. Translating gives CASSQDLMAENTEAFF.

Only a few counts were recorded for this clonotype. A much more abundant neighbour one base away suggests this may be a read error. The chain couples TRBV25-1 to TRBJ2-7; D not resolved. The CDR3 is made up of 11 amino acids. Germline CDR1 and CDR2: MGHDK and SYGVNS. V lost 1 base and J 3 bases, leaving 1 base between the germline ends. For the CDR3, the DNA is TGTGCCAGCAGTGAATTCTACGAGCAGTACTTC. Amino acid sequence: CASSEFYEQYF.

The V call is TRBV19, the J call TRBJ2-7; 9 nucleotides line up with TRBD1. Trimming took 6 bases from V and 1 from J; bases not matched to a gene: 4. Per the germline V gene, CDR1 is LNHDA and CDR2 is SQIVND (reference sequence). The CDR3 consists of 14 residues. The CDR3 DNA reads TGTGCCAGTAGCCGGGACAGGGTGTCCTACGAGCAGTACTTC. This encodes CASSRDRVSYEQYF. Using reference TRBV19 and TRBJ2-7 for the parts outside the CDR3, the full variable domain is DGGITQSPKYLFRKEGQNVTLSCEQNLNHDAMYWYRQDPGQGLRLIYYSQIVNDFQKGDIAEGYSVSREKKESFPLTVTSAQKNPTAFYLCASSRDRVSYEQYFGPGTRLTVT.

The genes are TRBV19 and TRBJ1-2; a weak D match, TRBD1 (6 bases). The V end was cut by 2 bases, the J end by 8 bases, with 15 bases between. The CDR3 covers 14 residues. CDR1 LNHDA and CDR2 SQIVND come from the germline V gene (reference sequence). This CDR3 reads CASSIFTRGQGYTF. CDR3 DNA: TGTGCCAGTAGTATATTCACCAGGGGCCAAGGCTACACCTTC.

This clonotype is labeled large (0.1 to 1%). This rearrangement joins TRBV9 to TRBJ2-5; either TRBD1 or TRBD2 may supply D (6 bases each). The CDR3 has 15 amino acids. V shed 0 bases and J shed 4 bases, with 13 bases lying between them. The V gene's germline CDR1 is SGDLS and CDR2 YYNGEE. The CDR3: CASSVAGEGGETQYF. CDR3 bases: TGTGCCAGCAGCGTAGCGGGAGAAGGGGGAGAGACCCAGTACTTC.